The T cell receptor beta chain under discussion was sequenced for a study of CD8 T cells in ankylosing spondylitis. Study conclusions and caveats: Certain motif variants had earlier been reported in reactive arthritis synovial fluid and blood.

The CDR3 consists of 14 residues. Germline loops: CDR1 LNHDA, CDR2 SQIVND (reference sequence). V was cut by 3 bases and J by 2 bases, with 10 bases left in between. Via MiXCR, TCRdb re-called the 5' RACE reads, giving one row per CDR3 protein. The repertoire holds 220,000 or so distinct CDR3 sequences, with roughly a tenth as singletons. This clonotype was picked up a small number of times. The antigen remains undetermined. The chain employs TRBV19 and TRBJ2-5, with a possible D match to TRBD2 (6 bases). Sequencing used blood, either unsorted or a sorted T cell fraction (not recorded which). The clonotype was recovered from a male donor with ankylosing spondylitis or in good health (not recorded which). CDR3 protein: CASSMAGRQETQYF. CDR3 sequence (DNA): TGTGCCAGTAGTATGGCGGGACGGCAAGAGACCCAGTACTTC.